This TCR beta chain was observed in a study of blood T cell repertoires in COVID-19. Study as a whole: The United States, Italy and Spain were the sources of the acute and convalescent COVID-19 samples. From T cells, B-cell-depleted T cells, or PBMCs came the material, which was cDNA or gDNA.

Original processing methods: Estimates of nucleated cell counts were drawn from the amplification of reference gene primers. Libraries were prepared by immunoSEQ multiplex PCR; TCRdb keeps only in-frame clonotypes and omits some of them. V, J and clone size are taken as reported in that table, and D and trimming were inferred from the DNA itself. Among about 69,000 clones listed, approximately 80% were seen once. This clone was seen a few times. This receptor was taken from a woman at least 80 years old with acute or convalescent COVID-19. The sequenced sample consisted of peripheral blood.

The CDR3 bases are TGTGCCAGCAGTACAGGGGTCGAGCAGTACTTC. Its protein product is CASSTGVEQYF. The rearrangement joins TRBV7-9 to TRBJ2-7, with 7 bases aligning to TRBD1. The CDR3 has 11 amino acids. The ends lost 6 bases at V and 6 bases at J; junction bases unmatched: 2. Germline V lookup: CDR1 SEHNR, CDR2 FQNEAQ (reference sequence).